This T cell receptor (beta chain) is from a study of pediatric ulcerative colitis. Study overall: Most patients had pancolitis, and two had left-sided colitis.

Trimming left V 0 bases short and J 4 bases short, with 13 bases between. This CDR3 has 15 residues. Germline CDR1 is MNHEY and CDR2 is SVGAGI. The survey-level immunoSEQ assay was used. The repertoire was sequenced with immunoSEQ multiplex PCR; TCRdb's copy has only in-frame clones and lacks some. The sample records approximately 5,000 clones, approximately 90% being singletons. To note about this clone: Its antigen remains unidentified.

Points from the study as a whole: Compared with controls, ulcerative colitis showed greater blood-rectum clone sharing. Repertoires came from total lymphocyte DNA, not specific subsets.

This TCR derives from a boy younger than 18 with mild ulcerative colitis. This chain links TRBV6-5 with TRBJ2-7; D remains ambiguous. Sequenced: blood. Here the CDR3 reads CASSYSDNGDYEQYF. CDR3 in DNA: TGTGCCAGCAGTTACTCGGATAATGGAGATTACGAGCAGTACTTC.